The present TCR beta chain was sequenced within a study of Ad26.COV2.S vaccination and SARS-CoV-2 variants. J gave up 7 bases and V 2 bases, and 6 bases lay outside the gene matches. Germline V gene data show CDR1 as ENHRY and CDR2 as SYGVKD. This CDR3 is 15 amino acids long. The data were produced by immunoSEQ multiplex PCR, yet TCRdb's version contains in-frame clones alone and is incomplete. The table has under 150,000 clones, 86% seen once; the top ten hold 4.5% to 6%. The sample was peripheral blood, taken after recovery from COVID-19. The genes are TRBV10-3 and TRBJ2-1; 9 bases map to TRBD2. The receptor was isolated from a human donor who had recovered from COVID-19. CDR3 protein: CAISEASGEGNEQFF. The CDR3 region has the DNA TGTGCCATCAGTGAGGCTAGCGGGGAGGGGAATGAGCAGTTCTTC.